Given below is one T cell receptor (beta chain) in context. With a much larger clone just one base away, this may be a read error. TCR beta CDR3 regions were amplified from RNA transcripts. RT-PCR in the first round (using the HTBI primer set) targeted the TCR CDR3. TCRdb processed the multiplex PCR reads anew with MiXCR; each CDR3 protein has one entry. Altogether 460,000 or so distinct CDR3 sequences are present, roughly an eighth being singletons, with the ten largest covering 15% to 20%. Criteria for exclusion of patients were uncontrolled infection, other autoimmune disease, pregnancy or lactation. Over 9 ml of fresh peripheral blood supplied the PBMCs. The source of the sample is a study of T cells in Graves' hyperthyroidism and ophthalmopathy. V lost 3 bases, J lost 7 bases, and 12 bases lay in between. The CDR3 runs to 13 residues.

The sequence was collected from a woman younger than 35 with Graves' hyperthyroidism. V is TRBV12-3 or TRBV12-4 and J is TRBJ2-5; D gene uncertain. The material sequenced was blood. DNA of the CDR3: TGTGCCAGCAGTTTTCGTGAGGAAGGGACCCAGTACTTC. It is translated as CASSFREEGTQYF.